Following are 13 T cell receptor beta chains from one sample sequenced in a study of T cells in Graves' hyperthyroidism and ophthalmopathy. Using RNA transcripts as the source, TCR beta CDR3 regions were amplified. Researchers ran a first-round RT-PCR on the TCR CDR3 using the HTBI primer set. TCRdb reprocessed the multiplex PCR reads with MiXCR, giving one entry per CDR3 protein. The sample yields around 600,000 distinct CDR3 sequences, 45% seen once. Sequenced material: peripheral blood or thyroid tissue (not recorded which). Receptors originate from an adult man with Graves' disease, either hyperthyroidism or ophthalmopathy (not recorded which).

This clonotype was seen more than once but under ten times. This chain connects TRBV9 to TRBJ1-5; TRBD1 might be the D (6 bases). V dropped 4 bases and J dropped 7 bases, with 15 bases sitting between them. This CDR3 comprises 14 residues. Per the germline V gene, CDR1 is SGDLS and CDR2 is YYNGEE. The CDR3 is CASSHRRGRQPQHF. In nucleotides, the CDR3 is TGTGCCAGCAGCCACCGAAGGGGGAGGCAGCCCCAGCATTTT. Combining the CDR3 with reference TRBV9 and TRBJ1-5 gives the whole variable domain DSGVTQTPKHLITATGQRVTLRCSPRSGDLSVYWYQQSLDQGLQFLIQYYNGEERAKGNILERFSAQQFPDLHSELNLSSLELGDSALYFCASSHRRGRQPQHFGDGTRLSIL.

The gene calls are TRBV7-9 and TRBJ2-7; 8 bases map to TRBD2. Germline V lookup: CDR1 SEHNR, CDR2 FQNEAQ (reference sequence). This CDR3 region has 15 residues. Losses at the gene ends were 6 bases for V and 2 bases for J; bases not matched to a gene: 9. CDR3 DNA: TGTGCCAGCAGTTACGTTTCGGGACTAGCCTACGAGCAGTACTTC. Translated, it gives CASSYVSGLAYEQYF. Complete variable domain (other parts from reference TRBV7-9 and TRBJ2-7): DTGVSQNPRHKITKRGQNVTFRCDPISEHNRLYWYRQTLGQGPEFLTYFQNEAQLEKSRLLSDRFSAERPKGSFSTLEIQRTEQGDSAMYLCASSYVSGLAYEQYFGPGTRLTVT.

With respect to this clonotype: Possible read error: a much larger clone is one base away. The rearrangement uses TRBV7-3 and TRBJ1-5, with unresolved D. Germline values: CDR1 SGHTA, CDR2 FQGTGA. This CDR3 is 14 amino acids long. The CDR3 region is CASSFQYSNQRQHF. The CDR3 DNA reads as TGTGCCAGCAGCTTCCAGTACAGCAATCAGCGCCAGCATTTT.

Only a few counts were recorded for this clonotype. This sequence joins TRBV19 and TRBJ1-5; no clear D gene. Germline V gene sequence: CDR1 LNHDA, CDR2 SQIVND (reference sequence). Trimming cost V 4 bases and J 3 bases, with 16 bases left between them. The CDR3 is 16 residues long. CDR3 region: CASSTNNRLYNQPQHF. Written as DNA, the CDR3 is TGTGCCAGTAGTACTAATAATCGACTGTACAATCAGCCCCAGCATTTT.

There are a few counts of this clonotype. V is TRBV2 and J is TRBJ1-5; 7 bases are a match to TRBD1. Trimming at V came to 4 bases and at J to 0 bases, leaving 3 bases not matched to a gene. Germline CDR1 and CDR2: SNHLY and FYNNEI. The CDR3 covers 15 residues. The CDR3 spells CASSGQGNSNQPQHF. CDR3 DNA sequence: TGTGCCAGCAGTGGACAGGGAAATAGCAATCAGCCCCAGCATTTT.

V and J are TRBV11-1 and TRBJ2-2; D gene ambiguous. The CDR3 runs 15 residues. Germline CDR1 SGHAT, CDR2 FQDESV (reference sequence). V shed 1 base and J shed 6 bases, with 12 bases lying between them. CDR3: CASSLGLRFSGELFF. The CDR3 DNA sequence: TGTGCCAGCAGCTTAGGGCTCCGATTTTCCGGGGAGCTGTTTTTT.

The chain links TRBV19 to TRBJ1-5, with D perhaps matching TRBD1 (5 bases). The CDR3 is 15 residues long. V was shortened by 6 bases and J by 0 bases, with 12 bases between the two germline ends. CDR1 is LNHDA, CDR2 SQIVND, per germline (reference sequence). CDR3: CASRGGLDSNQPQHF. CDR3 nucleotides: TGTGCCAGTAGGGGGGGATTGGATAGCAATCAGCCCCAGCATTTT.

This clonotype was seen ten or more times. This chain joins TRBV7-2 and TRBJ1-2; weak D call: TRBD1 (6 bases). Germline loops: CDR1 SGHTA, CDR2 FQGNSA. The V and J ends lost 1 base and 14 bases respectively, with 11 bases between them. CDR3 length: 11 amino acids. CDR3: CASSLGGTQTF. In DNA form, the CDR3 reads TGTGCCAGCAGCTTAGGGGGGACACAGACCTTC. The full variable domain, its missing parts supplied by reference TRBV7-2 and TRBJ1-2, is GAGVSQSPSNKVTEKGKDVELRCDPISGHTALYWYRQSLGQGLEFLIYFQGNSAPDKSGLPSDRFSAERTGGSVSTLTIQRTQQEDSAVYLCASSLGGTQTFGSGTRLTVV.

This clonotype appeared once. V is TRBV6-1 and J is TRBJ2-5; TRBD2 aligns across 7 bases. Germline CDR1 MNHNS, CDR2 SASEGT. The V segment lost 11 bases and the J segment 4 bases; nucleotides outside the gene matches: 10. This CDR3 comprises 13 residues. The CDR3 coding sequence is TGTGCCGCAAGAACCGGGAGGCGAGAGACCCAGTACTTC. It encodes CAARTGRRETQYF.

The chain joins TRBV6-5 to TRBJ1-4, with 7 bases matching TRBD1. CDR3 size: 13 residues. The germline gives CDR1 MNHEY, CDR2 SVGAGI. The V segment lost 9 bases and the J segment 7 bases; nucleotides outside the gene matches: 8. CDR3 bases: TGTGCCAGTAGCAGGGCAGGGGGTGAAAAACTGTTTTTT. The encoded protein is CASSRAGGEKLFF.

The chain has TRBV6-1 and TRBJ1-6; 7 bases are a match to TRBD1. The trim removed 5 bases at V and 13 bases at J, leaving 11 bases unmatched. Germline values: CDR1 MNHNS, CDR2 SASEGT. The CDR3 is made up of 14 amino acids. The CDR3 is CASSPGQTPHPLHF. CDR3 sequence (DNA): TGTGCCAGCAGTCCGGGACAGACCCCACACCCCCTCCACTTT.

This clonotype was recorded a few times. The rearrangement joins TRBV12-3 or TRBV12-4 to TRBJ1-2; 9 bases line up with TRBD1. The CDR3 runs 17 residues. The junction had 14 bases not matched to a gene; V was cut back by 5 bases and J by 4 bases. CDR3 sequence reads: CASSPRTGAAHSYGYTF. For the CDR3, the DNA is TGTGCCAGCAGTCCGAGGACAGGGGCCGCCCATAGCTATGGCTACACCTTC.

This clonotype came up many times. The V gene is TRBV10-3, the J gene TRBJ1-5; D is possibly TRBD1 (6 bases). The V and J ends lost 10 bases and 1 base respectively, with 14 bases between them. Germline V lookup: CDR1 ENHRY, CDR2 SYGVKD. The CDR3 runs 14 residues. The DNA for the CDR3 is TGTGCCAGTTCAAGGGACACCAGCAATCAGCCCCAGCATTTT. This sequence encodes CASSRDTSNQPQHF.